This TCR beta chain was retrieved from a study of T cells in Graves' hyperthyroidism and ophthalmopathy. At the level of the study: Peripheral blood samples were taken at initial diagnosis, prior to any treatment. Broader study findings: Most clonotypes expanded in thyroid above 0.001 were likewise present in blood.

V dropped 6 bases and J dropped 5; count of bases not matched to a gene: 8. CDR1 and CDR2 (germline): MNHNS, SASEGT. The CDR3 is made up of 15 amino acids. Amplified TCR beta CDR3 regions derived from RNA transcripts. When the TCR CDR3 underwent first-round RT-PCR, the HTBI primer set was used. TCRdb re-derived calls from the multiplex PCR reads in MiXCR, one entry per CDR3 protein. The table includes hundreds of thousands of distinct CDR3 sequences, 15% detected once. The table lists this clonotype with many counts. Its specificity is not known. The receptor's source is a woman aged 30 to 39 with Graves' hyperthyroidism. This chain uses TRBV6-1 with TRBJ1-5; 9 bases are shared with TRBD1. The sequenced material came from blood. CDR3 region: CASRLQGARHQPQHF. The CDR3 DNA is TGTGCCAGCAGATTACAGGGGGCGCGTCATCAGCCCCAGCATTTT.